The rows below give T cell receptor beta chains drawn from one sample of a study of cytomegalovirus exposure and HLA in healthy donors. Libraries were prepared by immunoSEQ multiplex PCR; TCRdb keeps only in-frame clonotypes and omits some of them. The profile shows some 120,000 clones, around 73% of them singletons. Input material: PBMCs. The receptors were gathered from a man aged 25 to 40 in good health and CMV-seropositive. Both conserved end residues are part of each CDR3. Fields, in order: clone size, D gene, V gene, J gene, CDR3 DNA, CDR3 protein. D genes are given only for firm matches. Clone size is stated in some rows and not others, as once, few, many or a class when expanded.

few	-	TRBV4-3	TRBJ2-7	TGCGCCAGCAGCCAAGCACCCACAGGGCCCGGGGACGAGCAGTACTTC	CASSQAPTGPGDEQYF
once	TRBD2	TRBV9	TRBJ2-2	TGTGCCAGCAGCACCAGGGGGACTAGCGACCTCACCGGGGAGCTGTTTTTT	CASSTRGTSDLTGELFF
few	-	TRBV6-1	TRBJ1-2	TGTGCCAGCGGCCCGTACCGGGTCTATGGCTACACCTTC	CASGPYRVYGYTF
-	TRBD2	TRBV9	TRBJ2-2	TGTGCCAGCAGCAAGACCCGGGGGGGCACCGGGGAGCTGTTTTTT	CASSKTRGGTGELFF
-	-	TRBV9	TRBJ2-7	TGTGCCAGCAGCCCACTCGGAGGCTCCTACGAGCAGTACTTC	CASSPLGGSYEQYF
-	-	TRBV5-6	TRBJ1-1	TGTGCCAGCAGCTTACAGGGTTTGAGCACTGAAGCTTTCTTT	CASSLQGLSTEAFF
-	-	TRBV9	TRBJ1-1	TGTGCCAGCAGCTCAGAGGTTCAGGGAGGAGGAGCTTTCTTT	CASSSEVQGGGAFF
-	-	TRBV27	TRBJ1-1	TGTGCCAGCAGTTTATACCCGGGGAACACTGAAGCTTTCTTT	CASSLYPGNTEAFF
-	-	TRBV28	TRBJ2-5	TGTGCCAGCAGTTTCTCCCACAGGGTGGAGACCCAGTACTTC	CASSFSHRVETQYF
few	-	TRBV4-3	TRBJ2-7	TGCGCCAGCAGCCAAATTCGAGGGGGCGAGCAGTACTTC	CASSQIRGGEQYF
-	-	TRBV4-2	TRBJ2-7	TGTGCCAGCAGCCAAGATCTGGACAGCTCCTACGAGCAGTACTTC	CASSQDLDSSYEQYF
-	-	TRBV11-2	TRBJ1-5	TGTGCCAGCAGCTTAGATCGAGGAGGTCCCCAGCATTTT	CASSLDRGGPQHF
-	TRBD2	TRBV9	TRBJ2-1	TGTGCCAGCAGCTTGCCCGGGACTAGCGGGAGCGTCGCCTACAATGAGCAGTTCTTC	CASSLPGTSGSVAYNEQFF
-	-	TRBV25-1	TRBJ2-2	TGTGCCAGCAGTTTGCGCATCAACACCGGGGAGCTGTTTTTT	CASSLRINTGELFF
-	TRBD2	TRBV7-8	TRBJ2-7	TGTGCCAGCAGCGATAGCGGGTACGAGCAGTACTTC	CASSDSGYEQYF
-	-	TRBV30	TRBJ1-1	TGTGCCTGGCTAGGGGAGGCACAGCTCACTGAAGCTTTCTTT	CAWLGEAQLTEAFF
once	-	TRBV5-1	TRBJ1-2	TGCGCCAGCAGCTTGGCCGGGGTCTATGGCTACACCTTC	CASSLAGVYGYTF
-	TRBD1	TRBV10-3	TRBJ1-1	TGTGCCAGCCTTACCGGGACAGGGAACACTGAAGCTTTCTTT	CASLTGTGNTEAFF
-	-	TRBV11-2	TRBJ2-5	TGTGCCAGCAGCCCGGCGGGCCTGCAAGAGACCCAGTACTTC	CASSPAGLQETQYF
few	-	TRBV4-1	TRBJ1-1	TGCGCCAGCAGCCACACCGACAGGATCGGCACTGAAGCTTTCTTT	CASSHTDRIGTEAFF
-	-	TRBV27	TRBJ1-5	TGTGCCAGCGGGGGCGTTCAGCCCCAGCATTTT	CASGGVQPQHF
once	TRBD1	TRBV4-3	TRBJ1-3	TGCGCCAGCAGCCAAGCTCACAGGGGGTCTGGAAACACCATATATTTT	CASSQAHRGSGNTIYF
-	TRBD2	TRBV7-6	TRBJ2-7	TGTGCCAGCACCAAAGAGGCGGGGGGCGCCTACGAGCAGTACTTC	CASTKEAGGAYEQYF
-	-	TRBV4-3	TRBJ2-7	TGCGCCAGCAGCCAAGGCGACTCATTCTCCTACGAGCAGTACTTC	CASSQGDSFSYEQYF
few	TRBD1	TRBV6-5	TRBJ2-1	TGTGCCAGCACCAGGACAGGGCCTCGGTCTGAGCAGTTCTTC	CASTRTGPRSEQFF
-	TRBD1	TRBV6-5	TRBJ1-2	TGTGCCAGCCGCGTCCCAGGGGGCGCGGATGGCTACACCTTC	CASRVPGGADGYTF